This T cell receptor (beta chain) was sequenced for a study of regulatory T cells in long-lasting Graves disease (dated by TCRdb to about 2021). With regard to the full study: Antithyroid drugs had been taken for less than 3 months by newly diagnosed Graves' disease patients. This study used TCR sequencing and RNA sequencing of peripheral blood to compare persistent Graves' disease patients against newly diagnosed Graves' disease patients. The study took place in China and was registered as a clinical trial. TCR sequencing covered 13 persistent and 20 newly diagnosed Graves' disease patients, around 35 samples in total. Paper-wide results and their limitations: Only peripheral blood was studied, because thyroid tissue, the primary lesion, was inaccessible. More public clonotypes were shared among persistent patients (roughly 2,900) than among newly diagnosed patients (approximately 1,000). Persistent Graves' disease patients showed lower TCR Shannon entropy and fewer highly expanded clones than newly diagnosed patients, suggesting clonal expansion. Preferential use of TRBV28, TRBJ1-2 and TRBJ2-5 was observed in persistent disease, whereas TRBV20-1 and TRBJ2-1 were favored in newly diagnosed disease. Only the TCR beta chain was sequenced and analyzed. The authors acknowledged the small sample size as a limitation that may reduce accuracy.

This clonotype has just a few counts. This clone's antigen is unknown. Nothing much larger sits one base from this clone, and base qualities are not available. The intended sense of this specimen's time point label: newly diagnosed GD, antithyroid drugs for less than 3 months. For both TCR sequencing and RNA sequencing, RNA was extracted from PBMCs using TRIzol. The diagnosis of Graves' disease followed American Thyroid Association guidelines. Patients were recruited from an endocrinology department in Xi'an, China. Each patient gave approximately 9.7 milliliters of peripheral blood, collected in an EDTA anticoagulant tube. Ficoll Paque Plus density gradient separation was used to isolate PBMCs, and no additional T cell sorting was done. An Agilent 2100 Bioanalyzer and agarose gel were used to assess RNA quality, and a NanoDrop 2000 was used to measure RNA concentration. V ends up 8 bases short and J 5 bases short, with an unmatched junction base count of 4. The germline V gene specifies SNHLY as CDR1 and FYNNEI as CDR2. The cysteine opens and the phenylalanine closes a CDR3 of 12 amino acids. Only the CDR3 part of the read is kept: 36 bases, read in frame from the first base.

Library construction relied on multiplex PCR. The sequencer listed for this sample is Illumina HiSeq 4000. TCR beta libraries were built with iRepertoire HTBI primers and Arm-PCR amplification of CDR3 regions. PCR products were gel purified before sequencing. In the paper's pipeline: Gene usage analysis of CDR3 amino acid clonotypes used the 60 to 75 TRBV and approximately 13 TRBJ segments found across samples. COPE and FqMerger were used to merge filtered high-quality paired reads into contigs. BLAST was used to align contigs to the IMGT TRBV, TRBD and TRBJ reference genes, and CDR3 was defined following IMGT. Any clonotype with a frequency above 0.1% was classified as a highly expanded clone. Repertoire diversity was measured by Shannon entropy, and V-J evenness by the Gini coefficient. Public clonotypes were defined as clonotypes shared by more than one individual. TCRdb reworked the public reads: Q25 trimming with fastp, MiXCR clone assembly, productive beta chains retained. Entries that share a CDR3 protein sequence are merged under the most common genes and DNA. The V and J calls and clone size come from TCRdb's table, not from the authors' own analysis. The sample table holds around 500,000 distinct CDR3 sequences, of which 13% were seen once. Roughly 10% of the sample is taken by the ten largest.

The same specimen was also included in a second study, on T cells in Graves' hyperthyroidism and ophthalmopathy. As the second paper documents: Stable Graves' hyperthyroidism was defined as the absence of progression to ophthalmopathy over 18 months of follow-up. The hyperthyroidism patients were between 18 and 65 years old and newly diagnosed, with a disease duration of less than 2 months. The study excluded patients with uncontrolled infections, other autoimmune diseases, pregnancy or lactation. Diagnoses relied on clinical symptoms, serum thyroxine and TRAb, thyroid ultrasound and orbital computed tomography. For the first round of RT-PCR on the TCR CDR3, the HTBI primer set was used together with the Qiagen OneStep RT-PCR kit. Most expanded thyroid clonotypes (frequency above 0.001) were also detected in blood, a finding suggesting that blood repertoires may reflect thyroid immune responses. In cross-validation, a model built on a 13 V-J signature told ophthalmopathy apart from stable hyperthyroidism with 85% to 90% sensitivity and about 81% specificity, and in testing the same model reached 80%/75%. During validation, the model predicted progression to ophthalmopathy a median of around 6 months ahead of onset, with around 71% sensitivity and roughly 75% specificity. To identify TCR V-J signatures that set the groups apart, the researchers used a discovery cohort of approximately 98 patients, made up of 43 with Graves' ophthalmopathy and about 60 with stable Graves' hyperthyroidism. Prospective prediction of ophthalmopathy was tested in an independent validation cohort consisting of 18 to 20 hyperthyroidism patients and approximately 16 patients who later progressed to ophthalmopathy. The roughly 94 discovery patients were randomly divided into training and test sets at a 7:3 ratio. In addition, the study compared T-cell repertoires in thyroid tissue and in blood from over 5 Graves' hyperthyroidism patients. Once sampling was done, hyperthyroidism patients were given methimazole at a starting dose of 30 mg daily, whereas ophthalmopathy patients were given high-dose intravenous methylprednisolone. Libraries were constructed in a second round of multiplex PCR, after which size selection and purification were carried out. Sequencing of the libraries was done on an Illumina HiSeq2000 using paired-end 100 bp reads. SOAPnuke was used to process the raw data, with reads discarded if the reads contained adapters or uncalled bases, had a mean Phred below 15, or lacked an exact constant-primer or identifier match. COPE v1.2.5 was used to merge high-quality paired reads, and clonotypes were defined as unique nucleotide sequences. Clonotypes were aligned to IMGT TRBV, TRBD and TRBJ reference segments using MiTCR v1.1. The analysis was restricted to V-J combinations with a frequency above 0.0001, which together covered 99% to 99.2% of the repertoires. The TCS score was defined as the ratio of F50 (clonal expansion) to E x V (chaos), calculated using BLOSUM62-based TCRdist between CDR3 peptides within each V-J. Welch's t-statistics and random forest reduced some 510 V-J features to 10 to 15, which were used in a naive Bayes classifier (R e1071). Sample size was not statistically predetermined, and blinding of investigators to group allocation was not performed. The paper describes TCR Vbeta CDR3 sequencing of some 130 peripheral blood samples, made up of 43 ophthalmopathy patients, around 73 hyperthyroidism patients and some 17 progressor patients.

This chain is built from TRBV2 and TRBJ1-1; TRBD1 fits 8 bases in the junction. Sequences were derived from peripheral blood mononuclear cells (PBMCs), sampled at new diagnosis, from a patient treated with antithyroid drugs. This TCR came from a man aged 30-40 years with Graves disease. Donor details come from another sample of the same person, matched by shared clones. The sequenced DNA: TGTGCCAGCTCGGACAGGGAGACTGAAGCTTTCTTT. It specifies CASSDRETEAFF.